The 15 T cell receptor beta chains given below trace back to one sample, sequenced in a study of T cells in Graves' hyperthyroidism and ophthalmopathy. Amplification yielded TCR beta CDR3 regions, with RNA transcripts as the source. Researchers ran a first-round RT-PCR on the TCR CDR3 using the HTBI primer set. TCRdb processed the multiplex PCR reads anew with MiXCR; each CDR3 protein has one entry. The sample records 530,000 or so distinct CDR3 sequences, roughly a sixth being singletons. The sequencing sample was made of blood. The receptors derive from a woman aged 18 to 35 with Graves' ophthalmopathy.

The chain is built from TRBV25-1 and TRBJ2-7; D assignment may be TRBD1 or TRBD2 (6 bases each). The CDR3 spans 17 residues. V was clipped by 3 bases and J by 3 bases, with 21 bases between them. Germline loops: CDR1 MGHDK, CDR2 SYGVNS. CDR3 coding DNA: TGTGCCAGCAGTGACCCTAAGTATGCAGGGGACTTCTACGAGCAGTACTTC. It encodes CASSDPKYAGDFYEQYF.

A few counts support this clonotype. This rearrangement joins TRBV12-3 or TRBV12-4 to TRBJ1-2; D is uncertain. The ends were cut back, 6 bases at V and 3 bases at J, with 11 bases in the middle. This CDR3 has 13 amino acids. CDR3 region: CASSSLVHYGYTF. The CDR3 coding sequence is TGTGCCAGCAGCTCGTTAGTTCACTATGGCTACACCTTC.

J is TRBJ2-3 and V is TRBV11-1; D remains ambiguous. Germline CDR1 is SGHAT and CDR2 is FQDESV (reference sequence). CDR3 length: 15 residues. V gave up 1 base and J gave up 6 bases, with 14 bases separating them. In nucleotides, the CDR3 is TGTGCCAGCAGCTTAGATGAGATAGCTAGTGATACGCAGTATTTT. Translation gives CASSLDEIASDTQYF.

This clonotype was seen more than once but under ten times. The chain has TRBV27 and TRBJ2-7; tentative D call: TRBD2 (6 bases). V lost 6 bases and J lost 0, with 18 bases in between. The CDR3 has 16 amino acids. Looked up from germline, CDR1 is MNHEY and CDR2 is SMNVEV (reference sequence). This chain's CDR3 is CASRNLGYGSSYEQYF. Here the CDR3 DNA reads TGTGCCAGCAGAAATTTGGGATACGGGAGCTCCTACGAGCAGTACTTC.

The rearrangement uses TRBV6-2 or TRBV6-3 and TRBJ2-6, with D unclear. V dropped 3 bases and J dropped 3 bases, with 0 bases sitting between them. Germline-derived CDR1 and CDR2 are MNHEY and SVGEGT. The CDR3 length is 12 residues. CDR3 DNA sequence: TGTGCCAGCAGTTATGGGGCCAACGTCCTGACTTTC. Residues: CASSYGANVLTF.

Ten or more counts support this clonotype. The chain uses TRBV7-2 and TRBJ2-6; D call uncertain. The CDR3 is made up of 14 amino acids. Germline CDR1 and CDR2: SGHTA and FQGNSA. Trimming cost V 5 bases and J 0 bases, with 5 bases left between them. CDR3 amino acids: CASSQSSGANVLTF. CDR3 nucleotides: TGTGCCAGCAGCCAAAGCTCTGGGGCCAACGTCCTGACTTTC.

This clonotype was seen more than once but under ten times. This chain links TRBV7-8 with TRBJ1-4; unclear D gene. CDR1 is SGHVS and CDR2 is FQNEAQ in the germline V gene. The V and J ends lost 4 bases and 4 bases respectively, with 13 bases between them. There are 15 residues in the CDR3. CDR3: CASSSVAELNEKLFF. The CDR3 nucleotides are TGTGCCAGCAGCTCCGTCGCTGAACTTAATGAAAAACTGTTTTTT. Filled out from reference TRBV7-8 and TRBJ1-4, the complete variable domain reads GAGVSQSPRYKVAKRGQDVALRCDPISGHVSLFWYQQALGQGPEFLTYFQNEAQLDKSGLPSDRFFAERPEGSVSTLKIQRTQQEDSAVYLCASSSVAELNEKLFFGSGTQLSVL.

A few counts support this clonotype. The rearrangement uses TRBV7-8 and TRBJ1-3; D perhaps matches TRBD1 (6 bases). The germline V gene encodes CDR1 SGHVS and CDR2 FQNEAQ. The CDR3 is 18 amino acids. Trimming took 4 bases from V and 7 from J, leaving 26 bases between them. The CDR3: CASSSPTGPGVEDNTIYF. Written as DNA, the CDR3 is TGTGCCAGCAGCTCGCCGACAGGCCCCGGGGTGGAAGACAACACCATATATTTT.

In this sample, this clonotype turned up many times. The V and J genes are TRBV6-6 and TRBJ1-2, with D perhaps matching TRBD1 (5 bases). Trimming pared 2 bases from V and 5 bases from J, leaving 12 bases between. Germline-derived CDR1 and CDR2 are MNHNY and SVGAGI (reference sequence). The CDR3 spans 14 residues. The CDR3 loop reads CASSYEGAVYGYTF. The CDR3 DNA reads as TGTGCCAGCAGTTACGAAGGGGCAGTGTATGGCTACACCTTC.

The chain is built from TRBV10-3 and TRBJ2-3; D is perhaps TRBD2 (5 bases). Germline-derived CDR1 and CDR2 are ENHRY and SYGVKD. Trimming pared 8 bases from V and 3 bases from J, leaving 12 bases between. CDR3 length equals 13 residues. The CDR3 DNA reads TGTGCCATCGCCGGGGTGGGGACAGATACGCAGTATTTT. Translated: CAIAGVGTDTQYF.

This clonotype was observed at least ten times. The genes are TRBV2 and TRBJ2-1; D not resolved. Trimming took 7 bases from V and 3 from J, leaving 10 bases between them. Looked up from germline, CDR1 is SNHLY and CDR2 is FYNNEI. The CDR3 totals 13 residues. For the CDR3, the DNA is TGTGCCAGCAAAAGAACCAGCTACAATGAGCAGTTCTTC. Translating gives CASKRTSYNEQFF. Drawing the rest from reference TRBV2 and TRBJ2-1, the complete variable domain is EPEVTQTPSHQVTQMGQEVILRCVPISNHLYFYWYRQILGQKVEFLVSFYNNEISEKSEIFDDQFSVERPDGSNFTLKIRSTKLEDSAMYFCASKRTSYNEQFFGPGTRLTVL.

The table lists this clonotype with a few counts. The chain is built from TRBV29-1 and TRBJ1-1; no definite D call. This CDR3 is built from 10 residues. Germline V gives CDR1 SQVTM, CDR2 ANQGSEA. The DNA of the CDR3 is TGCACCACAGCGAACACTGAAGCTTTCTTT. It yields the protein CTTANTEAFF.

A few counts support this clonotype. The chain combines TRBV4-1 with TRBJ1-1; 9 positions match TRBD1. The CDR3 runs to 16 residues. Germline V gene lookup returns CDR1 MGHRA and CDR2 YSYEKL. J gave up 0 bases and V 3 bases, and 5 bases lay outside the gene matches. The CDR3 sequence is CASSHRTGAMNTEAFF. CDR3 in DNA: TGCGCCAGCAGCCACCGGACAGGGGCTATGAACACTGAAGCTTTCTTT.

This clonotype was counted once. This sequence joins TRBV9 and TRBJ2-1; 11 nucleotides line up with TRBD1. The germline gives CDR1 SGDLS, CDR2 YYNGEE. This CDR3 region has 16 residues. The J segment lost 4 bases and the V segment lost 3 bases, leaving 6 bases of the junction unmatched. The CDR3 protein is CASSGPGQGEYNEQFF. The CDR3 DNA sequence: TGTGCCAGCAGCGGGCCGGGACAGGGGGAATACAATGAGCAGTTCTTC. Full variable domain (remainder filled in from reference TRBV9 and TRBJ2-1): DSGVTQTPKHLITATGQRVTLRCSPRSGDLSVYWYQQSLDQGLQFLIQYYNGEERAKGNILERFSAQQFPDLHSELNLSSLELGDSALYFCASSGPGQGEYNEQFFGPGTRLTVL.

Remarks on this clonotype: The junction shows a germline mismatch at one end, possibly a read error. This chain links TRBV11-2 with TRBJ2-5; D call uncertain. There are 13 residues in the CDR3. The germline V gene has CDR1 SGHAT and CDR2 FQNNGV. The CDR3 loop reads CASSAARRWSKNF. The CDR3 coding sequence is TGTGCCAGCAGCGCCGCCCGGCGGTGGAGTAAAAACTTC. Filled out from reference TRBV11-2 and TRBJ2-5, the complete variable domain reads EAGVAQSPRYKIIEKRQSVAFWCNPISGHATLYWYQQILGQGPKLLIQFQNNGVVDDSQLPKDRFSAERLKGVDSTLKIQPAKLEDSAVYLCASSAARRWSKNFGPGTRLLVL.